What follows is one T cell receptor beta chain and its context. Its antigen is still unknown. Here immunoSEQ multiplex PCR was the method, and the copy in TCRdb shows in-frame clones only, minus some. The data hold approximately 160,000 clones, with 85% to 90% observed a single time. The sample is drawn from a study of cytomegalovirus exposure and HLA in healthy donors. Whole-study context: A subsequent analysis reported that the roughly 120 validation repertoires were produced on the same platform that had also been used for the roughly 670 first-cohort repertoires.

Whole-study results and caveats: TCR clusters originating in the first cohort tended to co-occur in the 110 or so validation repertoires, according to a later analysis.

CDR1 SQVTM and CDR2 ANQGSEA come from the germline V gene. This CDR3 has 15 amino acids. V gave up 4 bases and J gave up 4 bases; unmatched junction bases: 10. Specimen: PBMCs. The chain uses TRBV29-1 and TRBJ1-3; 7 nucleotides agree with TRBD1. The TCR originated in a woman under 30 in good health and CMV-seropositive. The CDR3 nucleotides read TGCAGCGTTGCTTTGACAGGGAATAGCGGAAACACCATATATTTT. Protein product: CSVALTGNSGNTIYF.